This T cell receptor beta chain came from a study of persistence of HIV-infected CD4 T cells. Overall study results and limits: TCRbeta richness was lower in CMV- and Gag-responding cells than in anti-CD3/anti-CD28-responding cells.

The ends were cut back, 5 bases at V and 11 bases at J, with 12 bases in the middle. Germline CDR1 is MNHNS and CDR2 is SASEGT. The CDR3 totals 12 residues. Concerning this clone itself: Its antigen is unidentified.

The immunoSEQ assay was version 4, run in survey mode. The method was immunoSEQ multiplex PCR; TCRdb's version includes in-frame clones alone and lacks a portion of them. The data show fewer than 15,000 clones, about three fifths seen once. Overlapping HIV-1 Gag 15-mer peptides at 0.85 to 1 ug per peptide per mL were used. Responding CD4+ T cells were sorted by upregulation of both CD40 ligand and CD69. Donors were HIV-1-infected adults who began suppressive ART during chronic infection. Anti-CD28/CD49d costimulation, CD40-blocking antibody and enfuvirtide were given to CD8-depleted PBMCs for 15 to 20 hours.

V usage is TRBV6-1 and J usage is TRBJ2-2; TRBD1 or TRBD2 may be the D gene (6 bases each). The TCR comes from an adult man with HIV who was CMV-seropositive. Source: CD4+ T cells sorted from PBMCs after roughly 17-hour stimulation, taken from a patient who received antiretroviral therapy. The CDR3 loop reads CASSHRGVELFF. CDR3 DNA: TGTGCCAGCAGTCATAGGGGGGTCGAGCTGTTTTTT.